The next 9 T cell receptor beta chains were all read from a single sample in a study of human T cells and chemical hapten exposure. Total RNA was isolated from unfractionated whole blood. Individual cDNA molecules had unique molecular identifiers attached to them by the library. TCRdb analysed the reads with MiXCR anew, one entry per CDR3 protein. The data contain 95,000 to 150,000 distinct CDR3 sequences, about 8.9% of them singletons. The sequenced material came from whole blood. These receptors were collected from a human donor in good health. Some clones in this sample may be carry-over from other donors' samples.

This clonotype has more than one count but fewer than ten. The chain uses TRBV10-3 and TRBJ2-1; D remains unclear. CDR1 and CDR2 from the germline V gene are ENHRY and SYGVKD. Trimming took off 0 bases at V and 6 bases at J, with 3 bases between the two ends. The CDR3 length is 12 residues. The CDR3 DNA is TGTGCCATCAGTGAGTCCCCCAATGAGCAGTTCTTC. This sequence encodes CAISESPNEQFF.

The rearrangement joins TRBV11-2 to TRBJ2-7; D unclear. With 2 bases removed from V and 4 bases from J, the gap between germline ends came to 9 bases. The CDR3 consists of 13 residues. The germline V gene has CDR1 SGHAT and CDR2 FQNNGV. CDR3 coding DNA: TGTGCCAGCAGCTTAACCCGACGATACGAGCAGTACTTC. Translation: CASSLTRRYEQYF.

This clonotype was observed a handful of times. V is TRBV15 and J is TRBJ2-7; the D gene is possibly TRBD1 (7 bases). The V gene lost 5 bases and the J gene lost 6 bases, with 11 bases spanning the gap. The germline CDR1 and CDR2 sequences are LNHNV and YYDKDF (reference sequence). The CDR3 is 12 residues long. CDR3 region: CATSDRDFEQYF. CDR3 nucleotide sequence: TGTGCCACCAGCGACAGGGACTTCGAGCAGTACTTC.

This clonotype was detected only a few times. The chain employs TRBV19 and TRBJ2-2; 7 bases are a match to TRBD2. V dropped 5 bases and J dropped 4; count of bases not matched to a gene: 4. Germline V gene lookup returns CDR1 LNHDA and CDR2 SQIVND (reference sequence). CDR3 length equals 14 residues. The chain's CDR3 is CASSAGVATGELFF. The CDR3 nucleotides read TGTGCCAGTAGTGCGGGAGTGGCCACCGGGGAGCTGTTTTTT.

This clonotype has only a few counts. This chain connects TRBV5-8 to TRBJ2-3, with D perhaps assigned TRBD1 or TRBD2 (5 bases each). V was shortened by 0 bases and J by 2 bases, with 7 bases between the two germline ends. CDR1 and CDR2 (germline): SGHTS, YDEGEE. The CDR3 has 14 amino acids. CDR3 sequence (DNA): TGTGCCAGCAGCTTGGGGGGGTCCACAGATACGCAGTATTTT. Translation gives CASSLGGSTDTQYF.

The gene calls are TRBV29-1 and TRBJ1-2; D call uncertain. V shed 0 bases and J shed 5 bases, with 10 bases lying between them. CDR1 is SQVTM and CDR2 is ANQGSEA in the germline V gene. The CDR3 runs 13 residues. DNA of the CDR3: TGCAGCGTTGAAGATCAGGCGGAATATGGCTACACCTTC. This encodes CSVEDQAEYGYTF. Using reference TRBV29-1 and TRBJ1-2 for the parts outside the CDR3, the full variable domain is SAVISQKPSRDICQRGTSLTIQCQVDSQVTMMFWYRQQPGQSLTLIATANQGSEATYESGFVIDKFPISRPNLTFSTLTVSNMSPEDSSIYLCSVEDQAEYGYTFGSGTRLTVV.

This clonotype was recorded many times. The gene calls are TRBV5-1 and TRBJ2-2; tentatively, D is TRBD2 (5 bases). Germline lookup yields CDR1 SGHRS and CDR2 YFSETQ. This CDR3 is built from 17 residues. Trimming left V 0 bases short and J 4 bases short, with 16 bases between. DNA for the CDR3: TGCGCCAGCAGCTTGGGGTGGGAGAGGCCGAGCACCGGGGAGCTGTTTTTT. Its translation: CASSLGWERPSTGELFF.

The chain joins TRBV7-9 to TRBJ2-2, with 8 bases fitting TRBD2. This CDR3 spans 14 amino acids. Germline trimming cut 8 bases from V and 1 base from J; bases unmatched to any gene: 3. Looked up from germline, CDR1 is SEHNR and CDR2 is FQNEAQ (reference sequence). The CDR3 DNA reads TGTGCCAGCCGGGGGGGCCAGAACACCGGGGAGCTGTTTTTT. Translating gives CASRGGQNTGELFF.

The chain employs TRBV7-4 and TRBJ2-1; 8 bases align to TRBD2. The germline V gene encodes CDR1 SGHVT and CDR2 SQSDAQ. The ends lost 9 bases at V and 7 bases at J; junction bases unmatched: 8. This CDR3 comprises 13 residues. CDR3 nucleotide sequence: TGTGCCAGAAGCGGGAGATTCGGTAATGAGCAGTTCTTC. It encodes CARSGRFGNEQFF.